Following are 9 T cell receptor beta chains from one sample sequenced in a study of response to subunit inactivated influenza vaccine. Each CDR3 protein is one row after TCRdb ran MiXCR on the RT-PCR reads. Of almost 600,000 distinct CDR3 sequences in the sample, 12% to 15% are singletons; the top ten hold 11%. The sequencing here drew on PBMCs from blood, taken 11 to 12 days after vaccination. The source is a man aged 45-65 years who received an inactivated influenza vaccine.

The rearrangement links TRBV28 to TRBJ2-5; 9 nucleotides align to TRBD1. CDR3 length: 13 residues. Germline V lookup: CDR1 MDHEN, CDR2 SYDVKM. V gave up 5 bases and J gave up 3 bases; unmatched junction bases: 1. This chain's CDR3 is CASSRQGEETQYF. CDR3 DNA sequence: TGTGCCAGCAGTCGACAGGGGGAAGAGACCCAGTACTTC.

For the CDR3, the DNA is TGCAGCGTTGTTCGAGGGCGCGAGACCCAGTACTTC. It translates to CSVVRGRETQYF. The chain links TRBV29-1 to TRBJ2-5; a possible D gene is TRBD2 (5 bases). The V gene lost 4 bases and the J gene lost 5 bases, with 11 bases spanning the gap. Germline lookup yields CDR1 SQVTM and CDR2 ANQGSEA. CDR3 length: 12 residues.

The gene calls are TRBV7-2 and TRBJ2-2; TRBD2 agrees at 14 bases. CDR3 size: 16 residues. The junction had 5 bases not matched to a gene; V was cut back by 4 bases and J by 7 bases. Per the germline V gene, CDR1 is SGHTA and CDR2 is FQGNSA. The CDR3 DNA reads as TGTGCCAGCAGCTCCGGACTAGCGGGGGGTGACGGGGAGCTGTTTTTT. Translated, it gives CASSSGLAGGDGELFF.

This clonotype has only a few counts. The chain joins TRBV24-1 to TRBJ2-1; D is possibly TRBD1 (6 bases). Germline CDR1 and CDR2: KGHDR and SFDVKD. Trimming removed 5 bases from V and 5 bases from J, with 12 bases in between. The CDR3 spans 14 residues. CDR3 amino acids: CATSALGQNNEQFF. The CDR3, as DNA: TGTGCCACCAGTGCCCTAGGACAGAACAATGAGCAGTTCTTC.

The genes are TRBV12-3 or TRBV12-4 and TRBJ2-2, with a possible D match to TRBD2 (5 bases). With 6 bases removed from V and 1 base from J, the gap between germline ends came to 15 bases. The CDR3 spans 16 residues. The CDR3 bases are TGTGCCAGCAGCCCGAGTCGAGCGGTGAACACCGGGGAGCTGTTTTTT. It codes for CASSPSRAVNTGELFF.

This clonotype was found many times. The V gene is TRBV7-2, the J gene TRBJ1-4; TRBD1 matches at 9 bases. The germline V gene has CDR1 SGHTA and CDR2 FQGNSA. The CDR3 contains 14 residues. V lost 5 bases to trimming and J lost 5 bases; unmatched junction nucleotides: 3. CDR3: CASSPDRGNEKLFF. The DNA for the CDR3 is TGTGCCAGCAGCCCGGACAGGGGCAATGAAAAACTGTTTTTT.

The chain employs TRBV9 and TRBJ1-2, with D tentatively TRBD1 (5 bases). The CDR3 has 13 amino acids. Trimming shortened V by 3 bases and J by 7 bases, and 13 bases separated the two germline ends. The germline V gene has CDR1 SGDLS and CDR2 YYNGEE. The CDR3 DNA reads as TGTGCCAGCAGCGAAGGCAGCGGGGGTGGCTACACCTTC. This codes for CASSEGSGGGYTF.

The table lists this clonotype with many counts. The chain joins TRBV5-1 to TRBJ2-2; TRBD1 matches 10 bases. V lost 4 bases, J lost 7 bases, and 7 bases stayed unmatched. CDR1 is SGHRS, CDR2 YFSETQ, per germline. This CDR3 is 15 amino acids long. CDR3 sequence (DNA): TGCGCCAGCAGCCTCGGACAGGGGGGCGTCGGGGAGCTGTTTTTT. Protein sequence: CASSLGQGGVGELFF.

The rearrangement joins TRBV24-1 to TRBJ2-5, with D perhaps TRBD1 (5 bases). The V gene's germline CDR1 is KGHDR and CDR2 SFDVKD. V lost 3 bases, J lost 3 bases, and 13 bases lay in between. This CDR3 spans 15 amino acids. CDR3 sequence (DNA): TGTGCCACCAGTGATCCAAAGGTAGGGGAAGAGACCCAGTACTTC. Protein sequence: CATSDPKVGEETQYF.